Below are 29 T cell receptor beta chains sequenced from a single sample in a study of blood T cell repertoires in COVID-19. TCRdb keeps only in-frame clones here, not all; method: immunoSEQ multiplex PCR. The profile shows 200,000 to 250,000 clones, roughly four fifths of them singletons. Sample: peripheral blood. These receptors all come from a woman aged 80 or over with COVID-19, enrolled during active disease.

J is TRBJ1-5 and V is TRBV28; the D is unclear. V was clipped by 2 bases and J by 3 bases, with 17 bases between them. The CDR3 sequence is 17 residues long. The germline CDR1 and CDR2 sequences are MDHEN and SYDVKM. CDR3: CASSLEDPRPNNQPQHF. The CDR3 region has the DNA TGTGCCAGCAGTTTAGAGGATCCGAGACCTAACAATCAGCCCCAGCATTTT.

The V and J genes are TRBV28 and TRBJ2-5; 7 bases match TRBD2. Germline V gene sequence: CDR1 MDHEN, CDR2 SYDVKM. CDR3 size: 16 residues. The junction had 16 bases not matched to a gene; V was cut back by 7 bases and J by 5 bases. CDR3 in DNA: TGTGCCAGCAACCCCAGCGGGGCCCTGACCATGGAGACCCAGTACTTC. It codes for CASNPSGALTMETQYF.

The chain links TRBV4-1 to TRBJ1-3, with D possibly matching TRBD1 (5 bases). V lost 4 bases, J lost 1 base, and 17 bases lay in between. The germline V gene has CDR1 MGHRA and CDR2 YSYEKL. The CDR3 runs to 17 residues. In nucleotides, the CDR3 is TGCGCCAGCAGCCTTACACCGGGGGTTAAGTCTGGAAACACCATATATTTT. Protein product: CASSLTPGVKSGNTIYF.

This chain joins TRBV5-6 and TRBJ1-1, with 8 bases lining up with TRBD1. J was trimmed by 1 base and V by 4 bases; bases with no gene match: 15. Germline V CDR1 and CDR2: SGHDT, YYEEEE. This CDR3 comprises 18 residues. The CDR3 region has the DNA TGTGCCAGCAGCCCCAAGTTTGGGACAGGTTTAAAGAACACTGAAGCTTTCTTT. It specifies CASSPKFGTGLKNTEAFF.

The J gene is TRBJ2-1, the V gene TRBV11-3; tentative D call: TRBD1 (5 bases). The length of the CDR3 is 12 residues. Germline V lookup: CDR1 SGHNT, CDR2 YENEEA. V was pared by 5 bases and J by 6 bases, with 8 bases between. The CDR3 is CASSRGPNEQFF. Here the CDR3 DNA reads TGTGCCAGCAGCAGGGGCCCCAATGAGCAGTTCTTC.

V and J are TRBV2 and TRBJ1-5, with D hard to call. With 7 bases removed from V and 3 bases from J, the gap between germline ends came to 13 bases. This CDR3 comprises 14 residues. Germline loops: CDR1 SNHLY, CDR2 FYNNEI. Written as DNA, the CDR3 is TGTGCCAGCACCCGAGACACCCCCAATCAGCCCCAGCATTTT. Its translation: CASTRDTPNQPQHF.

This chain connects TRBV2 to TRBJ1-4, with D perhaps TRBD1 (6 bases). The CDR3 has 15 amino acids. V lost 6 bases and J 7 bases, leaving 18 bases between the germline ends. Germline lookup yields CDR1 SNHLY and CDR2 FYNNEI. CDR3 in amino acids: CASRESRQDLEKLFF. In DNA, the CDR3 is TGTGCCAGCAGAGAAAGTCGACAGGACCTTGAAAAACTGTTTTTT.

The chain recombines TRBV5-6 with TRBJ1-2, with a tentative D call TRBD1 (6 bases). V lost 3 bases, J lost 12 bases, and 24 bases lay in between. The germline V gene has CDR1 SGHDT and CDR2 YYEEEE. The CDR3 is 15 amino acids. The CDR3 DNA follows: TGTGCCAGCAGCTGGGGGGAGGGACAACGAGAAGTGGACACCTTC. Translating it yields CASSWGEGQREVDTF.

The chain uses TRBV9 and TRBJ1-6; 9 bases are a match to TRBD1. The J segment lost 8 bases and the V segment lost 4 bases, leaving 7 bases of the junction unmatched. Germline CDR1 and CDR2: SGDLS and YYNGEE. The CDR3 extends over 15 amino acids. The CDR3 loop is CASSSRDRDYSPLHF. The CDR3 region has the DNA TGTGCCAGCAGCAGCAGGGACAGGGACTATTCACCCCTCCACTTT.

J is TRBJ1-6 and V is TRBV5-1; D perhaps matches TRBD1 (5 bases). The CDR3 covers 14 residues. V lost 4 bases and J lost 9, with 14 bases in between. CDR1 and CDR2 (germline): SGHRS, YFSETQ. CDR3 nucleotides: TGCGCCAGCAGCCCCGGGGGGGTGGGTTCACCCCTCCACTTT. As protein: CASSPGGVGSPLHF.

This clone was observed once. The V call is TRBV5-5, the J call TRBJ2-1, with 10 bases lining up with TRBD2. The CDR3 is made up of 16 amino acids. Germline assignment: CDR1 SGHKS and CDR2 YYEKEE (reference sequence). V gave up 0 bases and J gave up 9 bases; unmatched junction bases: 9. This chain's CDR3 is CASSLEFASGGSEQFF. In DNA, the CDR3 is TGTGCCAGCAGCTTGGAATTCGCTAGCGGGGGTAGTGAGCAGTTCTTC.

This clone was recorded a few times. The chain has TRBV2 and TRBJ1-1; D perhaps matches TRBD1 (5 bases). Germline V gene sequence: CDR1 SNHLY, CDR2 FYNNEI. The CDR3 sequence is 16 residues long. The ends were cut back, 6 bases at V and 0 bases at J, with 17 bases in the middle. CDR3 sequence reads: CASREQDLHLNTEAFF. CDR3 bases: TGTGCCAGCAGGGAACAGGATCTCCACCTGAACACTGAAGCTTTCTTT. Filled out from reference TRBV2 and TRBJ1-1, the complete variable domain reads EPEVTQTPSHQVTQMGQEVILRCVPISNHLYFYWYRQILGQKVEFLVSFYNNEISEKSEIFDDQFSVERPDGSNFTLKIRSTKLEDSAMYFCASREQDLHLNTEAFFGQGTRLTVV.

In this sample, this clone turned up many times. The rearrangement links TRBV5-1 to TRBJ2-2; TRBD1 agrees at 9 bases. Germline CDR1 and CDR2: SGHRS and YFSETQ. Germline trimming cut 6 bases from V and 6 bases from J; bases unmatched to any gene: 6. The length of the CDR3 is 14 residues. This chain's CDR3 is CASKGTGSSGELFF. As DNA, the CDR3 is TGCGCCAGCAAGGGGACAGGGAGTTCCGGGGAGCTGTTTTTT. Full variable domain (outside the CDR3, taken from reference TRBV5-1 and TRBJ2-2): KAGVTQTPRYLIKTRGQQVTLSCSPISGHRSVSWYQQTPGQGLQFLFEYFSETQRNKGNFPGRFSGRQFSNSRSEMNVSTLELGDSALYLCASKGTGSSGELFFGEGSRLTVL.

The chain joins TRBV12-5 to TRBJ1-1, with D hard to call. This CDR3 contains 16 residues. CDR1 and CDR2 from the germline V gene are LGHNT and FRNRAP. Deletions cut 0 bases from V and 6 bases from J, with 17 bases between. CDR3: CASGLVLAADWAEAFF. CDR3 sequence (DNA): TGTGCTAGTGGTTTGGTACTGGCGGCCGACTGGGCTGAAGCTTTCTTT. The full variable domain, with the rest looked up from reference TRBV12-5 and TRBJ1-1, is DARVTQTPRHKVTEMGQEVTMRCQPILGHNTVFWYRQTMMQGLELLAYFRNRAPLDDSGMPKDRFSAEMPDATLATLKIQPSEPRDSAVYFCASGLVLAADWAEAFFGQGTRLTVV.

The CDR3 DNA sequence: TGTGCCAGCCAGGGGACGGATTCCTACGAGCAGTACTTC. It yields the protein CASQGTDSYEQYF. The chain carries TRBV6-5 and TRBJ2-7; D might be TRBD1 (6 bases). With 8 bases removed from V and 1 base from J, the gap between germline ends came to 12 bases. The CDR3 has 13 residues. CDR1 and CDR2 (germline): MNHEY, SVGAGI.

The rearrangement uses TRBV5-1 and TRBJ2-5, with 8 bases that match TRBD2. The CDR3 runs 17 residues. Per germline, CDR1 SGHRS and CDR2 YFSETQ. V trimming: 1 base; J trimming: 4 bases; junction bases outside the gene matches: 12. Written as DNA, the CDR3 is TGCGCCAGCAGCTTGTTGGAAAGCGGGGGAGTAGGAGAGACCCAGTACTTC. Translation gives CASSLLESGGVGETQYF.

This chain joins TRBV3-1 (or the pseudogene TRBV3-2) and TRBJ2-7; 8 nucleotides align to TRBD2. Unmatched junction bases numbered 6, after V lost 4 bases and J lost 1 base. CDR1 is LGHDT and CDR2 is YNNKEL in the germline V gene (reference sequence). This CDR3 region has 15 residues. CDR3: CASSPSGSASYEQYF. The CDR3 DNA follows: TGTGCCAGCAGCCCTAGCGGGTCAGCTTCCTACGAGCAGTACTTC.

This sequence joins TRBV5-1 and TRBJ2-6; D gene uncertain. Trimming took off 4 bases at V and 0 bases at J, with 14 bases between the two ends. The CDR3 has 17 amino acids. Per germline, CDR1 SGHRS and CDR2 YFSETQ. The CDR3 here is CASSTSQARSGANVLTF. DNA for the CDR3: TGCGCCAGCAGCACGAGCCAGGCTCGCTCTGGGGCCAACGTCCTGACTTTC.

The chain joins TRBV5-1 to TRBJ2-7; 16 bases agree with TRBD2. The CDR3 sequence is 16 residues long. V lost 6 bases to trimming and J lost 7 bases; unmatched junction nucleotides: 10. Germline CDR1 reads SGHRS; CDR2 reads YFSETQ. This CDR3 reads CASTLGLAGGPWEQYF. The CDR3 bases are TGCGCCAGCACCCTGGGACTAGCGGGAGGGCCCTGGGAGCAGTACTTC. Drawing the rest from reference TRBV5-1 and TRBJ2-7, the complete variable domain is KAGVTQTPRYLIKTRGQQVTLSCSPISGHRSVSWYQQTPGQGLQFLFEYFSETQRNKGNFPGRFSGRQFSNSRSEMNVSTLELGDSALYLCASTLGLAGGPWEQYFGPGTRLTVT.

The rearrangement links TRBV6-5 to TRBJ1-2; possible D gene TRBD1, 5 bases. CDR1 and CDR2 (germline): MNHEY, SVGAGI. V lost 6 bases to trimming and J lost 2 bases, with 10 bases between them. The CDR3 loop spans 13 amino acids. The CDR3 protein is CASREGRNYGYTF. The CDR3 coding sequence is TGTGCCAGCAGGGAGGGACGGAACTATGGCTACACCTTC.

With regard to this clone: This same CDR3 is encoded by further DNA sequences in the sample. V gene TRBV3-1 (or the pseudogene TRBV3-2) combines with J gene TRBJ2-1; the D is unclear. Germline V gene data show CDR1 as LGHDT and CDR2 as YNNKEL (reference sequence). This CDR3 comprises 11 residues. Deletions cut 4 bases from V and 5 bases from J, with 3 bases between. CDR3 sequence reads: CASSLNNEQFF. CDR3 nucleotides: TGTGCCAGCAGCCTAAACAATGAGCAGTTCTTC.

This rearrangement joins TRBV11-3 to TRBJ2-5, with D possibly being TRBD2 (6 bases). V was pared by 3 bases and J by 7 bases, with 15 bases between. CDR1 SGHNT and CDR2 YENEEA come from the germline V gene. The CDR3 contains 14 residues. This CDR3 is CASSLDPTRATQYF. The CDR3 DNA reads as TGTGCCAGCAGCTTGGACCCGACTAGGGCGACCCAGTACTTC.

In regard to this clone: Other DNA sequences in this sample translate to the same CDR3. The chain is built from TRBV5-1 and TRBJ1-1; D might be TRBD1 (6 bases). The CDR3 loop spans 13 amino acids. Per the germline V gene, CDR1 is SGHRS and CDR2 is YFSETQ. Trimming took 5 bases from V and 1 from J, leaving 9 bases between them. The CDR3 coding sequence is TGCGCCAGCAGTCCGACAGGGAACACTGAAGCTTTCTTT. Protein sequence: CASSPTGNTEAFF.

V and J are TRBV9 and TRBJ2-5; D possibly corresponds to TRBD1 (7 bases). CDR3 length equals 15 residues. Germline V lookup: CDR1 SGDLS, CDR2 YYNGEE. Trimming removed 0 bases from V and 3 bases from J, with 12 bases in between. The CDR3 coding sequence is TGTGCCAGCAGCGTAGCCCAGGGGGAGGAAGAGACCCAGTACTTC. Protein: CASSVAQGEEETQYF.

This rearrangement joins TRBV7-8 to TRBJ1-4, with D possibly being TRBD1 (6 bases). Trimming cost V 1 base and J 6 bases, with 9 bases left between them. The CDR3 consists of 14 residues. Per the germline V gene, CDR1 is SGHVS and CDR2 is FQNEAQ. The CDR3 sequence is CASSLEKGDEKLFF. In DNA, the CDR3 is TGTGCCAGCAGCTTAGAAAAGGGGGATGAAAAACTGTTTTTT.

The J gene is TRBJ2-3, the V gene TRBV10-3; 11 bases are a match to TRBD2. The CDR3 is 21 residues long. The V gene end was trimmed by 3 bases and the J gene end by 6 bases; junction bases not matched to a gene: 23. CDR1 and CDR2 (germline): ENHRY, SYGVKD. The DNA of the CDR3 is TGTGCCATCAGTGACCAGGTCAATAGCGGGAGGGCCCGGGGTAGCCCGGATACGCAGTATTTT. Residues: CAISDQVNSGRARGSPDTQYF.

The V and J genes are TRBV5-4 and TRBJ2-1, with TRBD2 matching 7 bases. This CDR3 contains 15 residues. Losses at the gene ends were 2 bases for V and 6 bases for J; bases not matched to a gene: 8. Germline V gene data show CDR1 as SGHNT and CDR2 as YYREEE (reference sequence). In DNA, the CDR3 is TGTGCCAGCAGCTTAGGGTCTAGCGGAATCAATGAGCAGTTCTTC. This sequence encodes CASSLGSSGINEQFF.

This sequence joins TRBV19 and TRBJ1-1; D gene ambiguous. Germline V gene lookup returns CDR1 LNHDA and CDR2 SQIVND (reference sequence). This CDR3 region has 14 residues. V lost 4 bases and J lost 5, with 14 bases in between. As DNA, the CDR3 is TGTGCCAGTAGTAGTCTCGGGAGGAGGACTGAAGCTTTCTTT. It encodes CASSSLGRRTEAFF.

The chain links TRBV28 to TRBJ2-7; possibly TRBD2 for D (6 bases). The germline gives CDR1 MDHEN, CDR2 SYDVKM. Trimming removed 6 bases at V and 2 bases at J, with 17 bases between. The CDR3 is 15 amino acids. CDR3 coding DNA: TGTGCCAGCAGATATGGGCGGGACTCAACCTACGAGCAGTACTTC. This encodes CASRYGRDSTYEQYF.